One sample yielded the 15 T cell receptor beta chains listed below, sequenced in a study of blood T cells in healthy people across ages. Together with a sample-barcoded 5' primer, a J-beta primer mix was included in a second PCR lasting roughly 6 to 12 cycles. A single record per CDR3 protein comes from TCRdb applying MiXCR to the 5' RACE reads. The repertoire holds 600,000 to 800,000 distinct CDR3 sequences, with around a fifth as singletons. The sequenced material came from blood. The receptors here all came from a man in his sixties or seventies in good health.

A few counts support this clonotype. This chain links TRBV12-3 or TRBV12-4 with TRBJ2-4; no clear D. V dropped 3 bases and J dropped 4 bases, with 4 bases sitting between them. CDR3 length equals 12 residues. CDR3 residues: CASSFQKNIQYF. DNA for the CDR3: TGTGCCAGCAGTTTCCAGAAAAACATTCAGTACTTC.

The CDR3, as DNA: TGTGCCAGCAGCCCCCGGACTAGCGGGAGTTCTGACAAAAACATTCAGTACTTC. The encoded protein is CASSPRTSGSSDKNIQYF. The J gene is TRBJ2-4, the V gene TRBV7-2; 13 positions match TRBD2. The germline V gene encodes CDR1 SGHTA and CDR2 FQGNSA. Trimming removed 5 bases from V and 3 bases from J; junction bases left unmatched: 10. The length of the CDR3 is 18 residues. The entire variable domain, with the rest obtained from reference TRBV7-2 and TRBJ2-4, is as follows: GAGVSQSPSNKVTEKGKDVELRCDPISGHTALYWYRQSLGQGLEFLIYFQGNSAPDKSGLPSDRFSAERTGGSVSTLTIQRTQQEDSAVYLCASSPRTSGSSDKNIQYFGAGTRLSVL.

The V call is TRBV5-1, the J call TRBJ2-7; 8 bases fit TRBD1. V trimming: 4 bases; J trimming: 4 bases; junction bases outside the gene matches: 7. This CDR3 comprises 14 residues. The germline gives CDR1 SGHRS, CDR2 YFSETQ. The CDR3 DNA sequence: TGCGCCAGCAGCAAAGGGACAGGACCGTACGAGCAGTACTTC. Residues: CASSKGTGPYEQYF. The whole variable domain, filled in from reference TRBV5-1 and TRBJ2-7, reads KAGVTQTPRYLIKTRGQQVTLSCSPISGHRSVSWYQQTPGQGLQFLFEYFSETQRNKGNFPGRFSGRQFSNSRSEMNVSTLELGDSALYLCASSKGTGPYEQYFGPGTRLTVT.

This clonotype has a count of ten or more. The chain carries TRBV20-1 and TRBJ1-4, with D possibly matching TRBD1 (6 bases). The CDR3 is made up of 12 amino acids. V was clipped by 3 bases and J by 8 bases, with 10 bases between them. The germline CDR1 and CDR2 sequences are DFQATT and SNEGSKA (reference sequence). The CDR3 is CSASTGNEKLFF. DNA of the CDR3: TGCAGTGCTAGCACAGGGAACGAAAAACTGTTTTTT.

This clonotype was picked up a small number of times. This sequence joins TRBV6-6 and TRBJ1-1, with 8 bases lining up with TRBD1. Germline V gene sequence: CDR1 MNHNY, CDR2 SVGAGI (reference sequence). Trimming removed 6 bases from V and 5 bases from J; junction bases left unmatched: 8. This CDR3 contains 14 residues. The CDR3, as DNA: TGTGCCAGCAGCTACGGACAGGGCTATACTGAAGCTTTCTTT. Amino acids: CASSYGQGYTEAFF.

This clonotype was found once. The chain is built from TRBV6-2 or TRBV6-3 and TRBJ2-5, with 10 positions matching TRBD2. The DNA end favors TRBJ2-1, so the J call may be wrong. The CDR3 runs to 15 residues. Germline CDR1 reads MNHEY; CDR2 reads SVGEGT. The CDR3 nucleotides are TGTGCCAGCAGTTACGGGAGACTAGCGGGCAATGAGCAGTTCTTC. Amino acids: CASSYGRLAGNEQFF.

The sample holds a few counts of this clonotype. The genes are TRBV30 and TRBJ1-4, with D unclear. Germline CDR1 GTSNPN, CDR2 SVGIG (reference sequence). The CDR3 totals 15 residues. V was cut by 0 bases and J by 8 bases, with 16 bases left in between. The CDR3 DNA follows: TGTGCCTGGAGTGTACTACTTCCCCCCGGGGAAAAACTGTTTTTT. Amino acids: CAWSVLLPPGEKLFF. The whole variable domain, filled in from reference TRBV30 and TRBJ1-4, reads SQTIHQWPATLVQPVGSPLSLECTVEGTSNPNLYWYRQAAGRGLQLLFYSVGIGQISSEVPQNLSASRPQDRQFILSSKKLLLSDSGFYLCAWSVLLPPGEKLFFGSGTQLSVL.

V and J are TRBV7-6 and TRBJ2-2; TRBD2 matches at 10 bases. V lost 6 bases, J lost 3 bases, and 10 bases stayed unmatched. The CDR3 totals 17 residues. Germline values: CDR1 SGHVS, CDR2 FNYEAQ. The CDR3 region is CASSNPKAGGYTGELFF. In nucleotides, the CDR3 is TGTGCCAGCAGTAACCCGAAAGCGGGAGGGTACACCGGGGAGCTGTTTTTT.

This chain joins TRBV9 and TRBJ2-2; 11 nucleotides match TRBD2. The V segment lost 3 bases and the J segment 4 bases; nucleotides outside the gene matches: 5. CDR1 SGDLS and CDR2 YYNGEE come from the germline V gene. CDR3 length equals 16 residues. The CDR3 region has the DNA TGTGCCAGCAGCGAACTAGCGGGAGAATCCACCGGGGAGCTGTTTTTT. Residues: CASSELAGESTGELFF.

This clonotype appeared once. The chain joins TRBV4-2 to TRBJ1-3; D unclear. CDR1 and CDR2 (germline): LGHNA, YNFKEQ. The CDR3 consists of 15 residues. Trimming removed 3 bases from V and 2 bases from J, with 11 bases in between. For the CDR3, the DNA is TGTGCCAGCAGCCAGCTGGAGCGGACTGGAAACACCATATATTTT. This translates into CASSQLERTGNTIYF.

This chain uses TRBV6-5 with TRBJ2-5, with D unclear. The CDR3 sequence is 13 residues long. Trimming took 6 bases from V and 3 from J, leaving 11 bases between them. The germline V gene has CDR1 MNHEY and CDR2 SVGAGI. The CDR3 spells CASREAIEETQYF. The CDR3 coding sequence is TGTGCCAGCAGAGAAGCGATCGAAGAGACCCAGTACTTC.

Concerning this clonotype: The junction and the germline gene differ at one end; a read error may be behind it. The DNA for the CDR3 is TGTGCCAGCAGTGACCTTCCTAGCAATGAGCAGTCCTTC. The encoded protein is CASSDLPSNEQSF. This sequence joins TRBV6-4 and TRBJ2-5; perhaps TRBD2 as D (5 bases). The CDR3 covers 13 residues. The germline V gene encodes CDR1 MRHNA and CDR2 SNTAGT.

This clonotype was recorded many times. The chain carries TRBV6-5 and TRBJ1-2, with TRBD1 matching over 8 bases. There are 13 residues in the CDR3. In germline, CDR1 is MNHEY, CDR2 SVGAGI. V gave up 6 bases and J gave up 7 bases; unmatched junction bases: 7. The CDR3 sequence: CASSPGQDVGYTF. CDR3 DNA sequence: TGTGCCAGCAGCCCGGGACAGGATGTTGGCTACACCTTC.

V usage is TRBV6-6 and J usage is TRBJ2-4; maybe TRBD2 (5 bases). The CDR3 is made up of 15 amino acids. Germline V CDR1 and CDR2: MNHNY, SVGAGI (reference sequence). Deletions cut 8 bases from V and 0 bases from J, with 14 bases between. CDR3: CASAWAAGAKNIQYF. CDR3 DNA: TGTGCCAGCGCTTGGGCGGCGGGAGCCAAAAACATTCAGTACTTC.

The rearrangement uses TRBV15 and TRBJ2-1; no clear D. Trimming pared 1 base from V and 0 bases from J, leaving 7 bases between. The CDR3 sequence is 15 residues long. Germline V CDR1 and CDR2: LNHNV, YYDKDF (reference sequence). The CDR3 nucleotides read TGTGCCACCAGCAGAGGGCCGAGCTCCTACAATGAGCAGTTCTTC. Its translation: CATSRGPSSYNEQFF.